The table lists the clone carrying this TCR beta chain with a few counts. Its antigen is not identified. These data are taken from a study of T cells in Graves' hyperthyroidism and ophthalmopathy. Overall study: Initial diagnosis, before any treatment, was when peripheral blood was collected. Notes on the study in general: Before onset, ophthalmopathy was predicted by the model a median about 6.2 months earlier.

TCR beta CDR3 regions were amplified from RNA. First-round RT-PCR targeting the TCR CDR3 was performed with the HTBI primer set. TCRdb independently ran MiXCR on the multiplex PCR reads; one entry per CDR3 protein. The sample records about 400,000 distinct CDR3 sequences, about 12% being singletons. It was considered stable Graves' hyperthyroidism when ophthalmopathy did not progress within 18 months. The CDR3 runs to 13 residues. Looked up from germline, CDR1 is LNHDA and CDR2 is SQIVND (reference sequence). V lost 3 bases and J 8 bases, leaving 13 bases between the germline ends. The V and J genes are TRBV19 and TRBJ1-2; possibly TRBD1 for D (5 bases). Sequencing was performed on blood. This receptor was taken from a woman aged 18 to 35 with Graves' hyperthyroidism. CDR3 nucleotides: TGTGCCAGTAGTATCCCCAGGGTCAGCGGCTACACCTTC. Amino acids: CASSIPRVSGYTF.